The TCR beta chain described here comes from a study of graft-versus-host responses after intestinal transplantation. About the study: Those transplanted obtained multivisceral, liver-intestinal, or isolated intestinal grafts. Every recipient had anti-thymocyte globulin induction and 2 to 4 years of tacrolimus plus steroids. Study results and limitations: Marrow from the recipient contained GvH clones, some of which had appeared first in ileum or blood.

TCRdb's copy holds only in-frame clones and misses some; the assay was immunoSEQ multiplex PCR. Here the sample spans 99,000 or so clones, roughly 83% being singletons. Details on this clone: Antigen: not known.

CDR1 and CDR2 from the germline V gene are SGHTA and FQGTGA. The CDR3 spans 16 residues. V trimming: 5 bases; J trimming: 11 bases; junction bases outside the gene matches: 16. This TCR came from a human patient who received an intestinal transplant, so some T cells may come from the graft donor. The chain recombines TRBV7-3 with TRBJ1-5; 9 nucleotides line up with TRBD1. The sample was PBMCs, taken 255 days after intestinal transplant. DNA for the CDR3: TGTGCCAGCAGCGAACTATCGGACAGGGGAAGCCGGGCCCAGCATTTT. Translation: CASSELSDRGSRAQHF.